The clone carrying this TCR beta chain turned up a few times. Its antigen is undetermined. Based on CD45RO/CCR7/CD25/CD127/CD95/CD27, CD4+ regulatory, stem cell-like memory, naive and central memory cells were sorted. V was pared by 2 bases and J by 7 bases, with 11 bases between. This CDR3 has 13 amino acids. This specimen belongs to a study of beta chain features in type 1 diabetes. As every portion of the isolated RNA was reverse transcribed, the sequencing read expressed TCRB transcripts. Some 3.3 million reads was the average for naive, central memory and regulatory T cell samples. The data were produced by immunoSEQ multiplex PCR, yet TCRdb's version contains in-frame clones alone and is incomplete. The sample lists about half a million clones, about 29% occurring once. Study findings and constraints: Researchers caution that PCR might favor shorter templates, equally among patients and controls. The naive, central memory and Treg TCRB repertoires looked more alike in patients than they did in healthy donors.

The TCR sequence derives from a man aged 18 to 29 in good health. Sequenced sample: naive CD4+ T cells from blood. The gene calls are TRBV23-1 and TRBJ1-1, with D unclear. TRBV23-1 is an ORF, and what it does is uncertain. The CDR3 sequence: CASSQQAPGEAFF. The CDR3 coding sequence is TGCGCCAGCAGTCAACAGGCCCCGGGTGAAGCTTTCTTT.